This TCR beta chain stems from a study of vaccination and CD4 T cells after COVID-19. Only a few counts were recorded for this clonotype. Its antigen is not identified. The treatment: approximately 9-day PBMC culture with coronavirus spike peptide pools or control peptides (ViraFEST assay). Researchers used the Oncomine TCR Beta short-read assay to sequence DNA from cultured CD4+ T cells. TCRdb independently ran MiXCR on the PCR reads; one entry per CDR3 protein. The data hold more than 15,000 distinct CDR3 sequences, with about 50% observed a single time. Germline lookup yields CDR1 DFQATT and CDR2 SNEGSKA (reference sequence). This CDR3 has 18 amino acids. Unmatched junction bases numbered 18, after V lost 5 bases and J lost 1 base.

The clonotype was recovered from a human donor who had recovered from COVID-19. This chain uses TRBV20-1 with TRBJ2-7, with 9 nucleotides matching TRBD2. What was sequenced was CD4+ T cells from blood, cultured in vitro. The CDR3 DNA follows: TGCAGTGCTCTCCCGCGGGAGGGCCTGTTACTATCGTCCTACGAGCAGTACTTC. Translating it yields CSALPREGLLLSSYEQYF.